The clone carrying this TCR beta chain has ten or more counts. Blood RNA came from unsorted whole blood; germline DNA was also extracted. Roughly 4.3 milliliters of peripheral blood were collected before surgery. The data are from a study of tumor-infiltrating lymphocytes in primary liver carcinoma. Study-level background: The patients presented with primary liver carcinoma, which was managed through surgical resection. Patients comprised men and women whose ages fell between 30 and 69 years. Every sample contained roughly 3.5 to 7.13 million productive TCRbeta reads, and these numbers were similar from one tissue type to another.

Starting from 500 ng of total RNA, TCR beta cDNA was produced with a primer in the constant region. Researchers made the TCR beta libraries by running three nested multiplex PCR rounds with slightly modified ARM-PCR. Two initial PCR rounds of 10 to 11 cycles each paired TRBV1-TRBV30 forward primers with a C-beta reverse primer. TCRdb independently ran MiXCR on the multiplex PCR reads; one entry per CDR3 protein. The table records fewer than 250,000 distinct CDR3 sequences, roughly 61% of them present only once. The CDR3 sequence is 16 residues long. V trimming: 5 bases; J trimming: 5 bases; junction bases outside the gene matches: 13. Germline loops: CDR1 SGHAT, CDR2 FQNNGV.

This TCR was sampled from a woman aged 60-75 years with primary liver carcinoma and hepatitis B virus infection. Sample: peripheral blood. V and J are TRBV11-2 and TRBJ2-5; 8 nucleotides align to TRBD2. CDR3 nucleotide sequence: TGTGCCAGCAGCAACATACGGGGGGGGTGGGGGGAGACCCAGTACTTC. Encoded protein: CASSNIRGGWGETQYF.